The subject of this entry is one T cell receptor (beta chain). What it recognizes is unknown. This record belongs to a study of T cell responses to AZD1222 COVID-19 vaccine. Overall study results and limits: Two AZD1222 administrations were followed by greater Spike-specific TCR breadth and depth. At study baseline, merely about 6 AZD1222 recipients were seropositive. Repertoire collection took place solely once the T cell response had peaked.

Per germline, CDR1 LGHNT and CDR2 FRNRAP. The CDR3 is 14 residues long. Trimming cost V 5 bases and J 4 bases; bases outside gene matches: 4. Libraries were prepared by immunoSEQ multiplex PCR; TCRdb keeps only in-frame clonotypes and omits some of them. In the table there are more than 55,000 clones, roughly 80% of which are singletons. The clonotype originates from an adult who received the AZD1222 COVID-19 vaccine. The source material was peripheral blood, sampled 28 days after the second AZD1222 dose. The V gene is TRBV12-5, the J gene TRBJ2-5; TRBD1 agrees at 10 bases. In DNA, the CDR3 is TGTGCTAGTGGTGAGGGACAGGGGATAGAGACCCAGTACTTC. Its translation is CASGEGQGIETQYF.